The 19 T cell receptor beta chains listed next were all sequenced from one sample in a study of CD8 T cells in Susac syndrome (dated by TCRdb to between 2018 and 2020). Library generation was performed with the immunoSEQ multiplex PCR assay. RNA was extracted with the RNeasy kit and roughly 0.5 to 1 ug was reverse transcribed using random hexamers. TCRdb redid the processing of the public reads, applying fastp at Q25 and MiXCR, and retained in-frame beta chains. Entries that share a CDR3 protein sequence are merged under the most common genes and DNA. The sample profile shows approximately 160,000 distinct CDR3 sequences; around 92% of them were found once. Around 0.079% of the sample is held by the ten biggest clonotypes. The sequenced sample was CD4+ T cells from PBMCs. The receptor set was obtained from a human donor in good health.

CDR3 DNA: TGTGCCAGCAGCCAACTTAACAGGGGAAACACTGAAGCTTTCTTT. As protein: CASSQLNRGNTEAFF. The rearrangement joins TRBV3-1 to TRBJ1-1, with TRBD1 matching 7 bases. The V segment lost 2 bases and the J segment 2 bases; nucleotides outside the gene matches: 5. Per germline, CDR1 LGHDT and CDR2 YNNKEL (reference sequence). The CDR3 totals 15 residues.

This chain links TRBV10-1 with TRBJ2-3; no reliable D call. The V end lost 4 bases, the J end lost 4 bases, and 12 bases lay between the germline ends. CDR1 and CDR2 from the germline V gene are WNHNN and SYGVQD (reference sequence). This CDR3 region has 14 residues. The CDR3 here is CASSGNQPPDTQYF. The CDR3, as DNA: TGCGCCAGCAGTGGAAATCAGCCTCCAGATACGCAGTATTTT.

This chain links TRBV10-3 with TRBJ1-1; TRBD1 aligns across 10 bases. The V segment lost 8 bases and the J segment 3 bases; nucleotides outside the gene matches: 12. The length of the CDR3 is 16 residues. In germline, CDR1 is ENHRY, CDR2 SYGVKD. The CDR3 coding sequence is TGTGCCATCCTGGGAGATACCGGGACAGGGGACACTGAAGCTTTCTTT. Its translation: CAILGDTGTGDTEAFF.

This chain connects TRBV29-1 to TRBJ2-1; 10 bases are a match to TRBD1. The V gene's germline CDR1 is SQVTM and CDR2 ANQGSEA. This CDR3 is built from 20 residues. J gave up 0 bases and V 6 bases, and 20 bases lay outside the gene matches. The CDR3, as DNA: TGCAGCGTCAAAATCGGCTTGGACAGGGGGATTTTTAGCTCCTACAATGAGCAGTTCTTC. It is translated as CSVKIGLDRGIFSSYNEQFF.

This chain joins TRBV20-1 and TRBJ1-1; the D gene is possibly TRBD1 (6 bases). The germline V gene has CDR1 DFQATT and CDR2 SNEGSKA (reference sequence). This CDR3 comprises 13 residues. Trimming left V 2 bases short and J 1 base short, with 8 bases between. The CDR3 DNA is TGCAGTGCTAGAACGACAGGGAACACTGAAGCTTTCTTT. Protein sequence: CSARTTGNTEAFF.

The rearrangement uses TRBV20-1 and TRBJ1-5; no clear D gene. Germline V lookup: CDR1 DFQATT, CDR2 SNEGSKA (reference sequence). V dropped 1 base and J dropped 0 bases, with 13 bases sitting between them. The CDR3 is 16 residues long. Written as DNA, the CDR3 is TGCAGTGCTAGAGGTGCCGGAGGCGGTAGCAATCAGCCCCAGCATTTT. This gives the protein CSARGAGGGSNQPQHF.

This sequence joins TRBV5-1 and TRBJ1-4; possible D gene TRBD1, 6 bases. The CDR3 is made up of 14 amino acids. Germline V gene lookup returns CDR1 SGHRS and CDR2 YFSETQ. Trimming shortened V by 0 bases and J by 3 bases, and 6 bases separated the two germline ends. The DNA for the CDR3 is TGCGCCAGCAGCTTGGGACAGGCTAATGAAAAACTGTTTTTT. As protein: CASSLGQANEKLFF.

The J gene is TRBJ2-2, the V gene TRBV28; no clear D. The CDR3 length is 13 residues. CDR1 is MDHEN and CDR2 is SYDVKM in the germline V gene. V lost 3 bases to trimming and J lost 5 bases, with 7 bases between them. The CDR3 DNA sequence: TGTGCCAGCAGTTTCCAGGAAACCGGGGAGCTGTTTTTT. Translated: CASSFQETGELFF.

The V call is TRBV24-1, the J call TRBJ2-5; no reliable D call. CDR1 KGHDR and CDR2 SFDVKD come from the germline V gene. Trimming removed 4 bases from V and 2 bases from J, with 7 bases in between. CDR3 size: 13 residues. CDR3 DNA: TGTGCCACCAGTGACCCCTCTCAAGAGACCCAGTACTTC. This codes for CATSDPSQETQYF.

The chain employs TRBV19 and TRBJ1-2, with a tentative D call TRBD1 (5 bases). The CDR3 covers 14 residues. Germline V gene data show CDR1 as LNHDA and CDR2 as SQIVND (reference sequence). V lost 4 bases to trimming and J lost 5 bases, with 14 bases between them. Here the CDR3 reads CASSRDEPSYGYTF. The DNA of the CDR3 is TGTGCCAGTAGTAGGGACGAGCCATCTTATGGCTACACCTTC. The full variable domain, completed using reference TRBV19 and TRBJ1-2, is DGGITQSPKYLFRKEGQNVTLSCEQNLNHDAMYWYRQDPGQGLRLIYYSQIVNDFQKGDIAEGYSVSREKKESFPLTVTSAQKNPTAFYLCASSRDEPSYGYTFGSGTRLTVV.

The table lists this clonotype with a few counts. The chain carries TRBV19 and TRBJ2-7, with D unclear. The V gene lost 8 bases and the J gene lost 3 bases, with 8 bases spanning the gap. The CDR3 totals 11 residues. Looked up from germline, CDR1 is LNHDA and CDR2 is SQIVND (reference sequence). CDR3 nucleotide sequence: TGTGCCAGTTCGGTCGGCTACGAGCAGTACTTC. This encodes CASSVGYEQYF.

The count of this clonotype is one. The chain combines TRBV11-2 with TRBJ2-2; D is perhaps TRBD1 (6 bases). The CDR3 is 16 amino acids. Germline CDR1 SGHAT, CDR2 FQNNGV. The ends were cut back, 1 base at V and 0 bases at J, with 9 bases in the middle. Here the CDR3 DNA reads TGTGCCAGCAGCTTAGGCGGACAGCCGAACACCGGGGAGCTGTTTTTT. Translation gives CASSLGGQPNTGELFF.

V and J are TRBV3-1 and TRBJ2-7; 9 nucleotides line up with TRBD1. The germline V gene has CDR1 LGHDT and CDR2 YNNKEL (reference sequence). The CDR3 has 15 residues. V dropped 3 bases and J dropped 3; count of bases not matched to a gene: 6. In nucleotides, the CDR3 is TGTGCCAGCAGCCAGAACCCGGGACAGGGCTACGAGCAGTACTTC. Translation: CASSQNPGQGYEQYF.

This chain uses TRBV28 with TRBJ1-4; tentative D call: TRBD1 (5 bases). Trimming took 2 bases from V and 3 from J, leaving 10 bases between them. CDR3 size: 15 residues. CDR1 MDHEN and CDR2 SYDVKM come from the germline V gene. This CDR3 is CASSLSFRANEKLFF. For the CDR3, the DNA is TGTGCCAGCAGTTTAAGTTTCAGGGCTAATGAAAAACTGTTTTTT. The full variable domain, rest sourced from reference TRBV28 and TRBJ1-4, is DVKVTQSSRYLVKRTGEKVFLECVQDMDHENMFWYRQDPGLGLRLIYFSYDVKMKEKGDIPEGYSVSREKKERFSLILESASTNQTSMYLCASSLSFRANEKLFFGSGTQLSVL.

The rearrangement uses TRBV5-1 and TRBJ2-5; TRBD2 matches 15 bases. The CDR3 is 16 residues long. Germline lookup yields CDR1 SGHRS and CDR2 YFSETQ. The trim removed 4 bases at V and 5 bases at J, leaving 6 bases unmatched. Here the CDR3 DNA reads TGCGCCAGCAGCCGGACTAGCGGGAGGGCCGACGAGACCCAGTACTTC. It translates to CASSRTSGRADETQYF.

The V call is TRBV29-1, the J call TRBJ1-2, with TRBD1 matching 10 bases. Trimming removed 3 bases from V and 6 bases from J; junction bases left unmatched: 1. CDR1 SQVTM and CDR2 ANQGSEA come from the germline V gene. This CDR3 region has 12 residues. CDR3 coding DNA: TGCAGCGTTGAGGGGACAGGGGATGGCTACACCTTC. Protein: CSVEGTGDGYTF.

V usage is TRBV12-3 or TRBV12-4 and J usage is TRBJ2-5; TRBD2 aligns across 8 bases. The J segment lost 7 bases and the V segment lost 2 bases, leaving 6 bases of the junction unmatched. The CDR3 covers 14 residues. CDR3: CASSLPGGARTQYF. CDR3 DNA sequence: TGTGCCAGCAGTTTACCGGGGGGGGCGAGGACCCAGTACTTC.

The rearrangement links TRBV4-3 to TRBJ2-2; D ambiguous. V shed 4 bases and J shed 5 bases, with 8 bases lying between them. The CDR3 runs 13 residues. Germline lookup yields CDR1 LGHNA and CDR2 YSLEER. CDR3 DNA: TGCGCCAGCAGCCGCTTGGGGACCGGGGAGCTGTTTTTT. Translating gives CASSRLGTGELFF.

The chain is built from TRBV18 and TRBJ1-1; a possible D gene is TRBD1 (6 bases). The CDR3 contains 13 residues. Trimming cost V 6 bases and J 10 bases, with 18 bases left between them. Per germline, CDR1 KGHSH and CDR2 LQKENI. Here the CDR3 reads CASSDQNREGAFF. CDR3 DNA sequence: TGTGCCAGCTCGGATCAAAACAGGGAAGGAGCTTTCTTT.